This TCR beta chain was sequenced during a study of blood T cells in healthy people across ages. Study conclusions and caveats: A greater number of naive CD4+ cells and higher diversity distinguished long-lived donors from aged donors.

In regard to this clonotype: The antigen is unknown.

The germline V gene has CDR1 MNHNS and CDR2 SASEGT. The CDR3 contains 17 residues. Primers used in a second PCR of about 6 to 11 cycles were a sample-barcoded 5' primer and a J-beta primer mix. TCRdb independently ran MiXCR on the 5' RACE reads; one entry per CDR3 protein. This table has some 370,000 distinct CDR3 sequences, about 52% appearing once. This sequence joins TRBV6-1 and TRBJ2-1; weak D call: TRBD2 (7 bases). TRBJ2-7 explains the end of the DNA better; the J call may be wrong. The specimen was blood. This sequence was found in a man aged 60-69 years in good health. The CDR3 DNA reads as TGTGCCAGCAGTGAAGCGCTGGGGGGGCTCTCCTACAATGAGCAGTACTTC. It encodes CASSEALGGLSYNEQYF.